Shown below are 32 T cell receptor beta chains from a single sample sequenced in a study of cytomegalovirus exposure and HLA in healthy donors. With 60 Vbeta and 13 Jbeta primers, the PCR was carried out. Using immunoSEQ multiplex PCR, the repertoire was profiled, and TCRdb retains in-frame clones only, with some absent. The sample records about 160,000 clones, 81% being singletons. What was sequenced was PBMCs. All receptors come from a woman aged 18-29 years in good health and CMV-seronegative.

This clone came up once. This rearrangement joins TRBV6-6 to TRBJ2-1; D possibly corresponds to TRBD2 (6 bases). Germline V gene lookup returns CDR1 MNHNY and CDR2 SVGAGI (reference sequence). Between the trimmed V and J ends, which lost 5 bases and 2 bases, there was a span of 16 bases. This CDR3 contains 16 residues. The CDR3 region has the DNA TGTGCCAGCAGTCCCGACCTGGGAGGCGCCTACAATGAGCAGTTCTTC. This sequence encodes CASSPDLGGAYNEQFF.

The chain recombines TRBV5-4 with TRBJ2-2; 7 positions match TRBD2. From germline, CDR1 is SGHNT and CDR2 YYREEE (reference sequence). After removal of 4 bases from V and 1 base from J, the junction contained 4 bases not matched to a gene. The CDR3 loop spans 15 amino acids. The CDR3 DNA reads TGTGCCAGCAGCGCTAGCGGAATGAACACCGGGGAGCTGTTTTTT. Residues: CASSASGMNTGELFF. Combining the CDR3 with reference TRBV5-4 and TRBJ2-2 gives the whole variable domain ETGVTQSPTHLIKTRGQQVTLRCSSQSGHNTVSWYQQALGQGPQFIFQYYREEENGRGNFPPRFSGLQFPNYSSELNVNALELDDSALYLCASSASGMNTGELFFGEGSRLTVL.

V gene TRBV6-5 combines with J gene TRBJ2-7, with 7 bases that match TRBD1. Trimming cost V 6 bases and J 7 bases; bases outside gene matches: 15. CDR3 size: 15 residues. From germline, CDR1 is MNHEY and CDR2 SVGAGI. Here the CDR3 DNA reads TGTGCCAGCAGCTACCTAGGGGGCGACTACGGGGAGCAGTACTTC. Protein: CASSYLGGDYGEQYF.

V usage is TRBV5-1 and J usage is TRBJ2-1; 7 positions match TRBD1. Germline CDR1 reads SGHRS; CDR2 reads YFSETQ. The CDR3 has 14 amino acids. V lost 4 bases and J lost 10; bases outside the gene matches: 11. The CDR3 loop reads CASSPPGQNSEQFF. The CDR3 region has the DNA TGCGCCAGCAGCCCCCCGGGACAGAACTCGGAGCAGTTCTTC.

V usage is TRBV10-3 and J usage is TRBJ1-1; D gene uncertain. The V end lost 3 bases, the J end lost 1 base, and 9 bases lay between the germline ends. This CDR3 has 14 amino acids. Germline loops: CDR1 ENHRY, CDR2 SYGVKD. The CDR3 coding sequence is TGTGCCATCAGTGATCCCCCGGGGAACACTGAAGCTTTCTTT. It specifies CAISDPPGNTEAFF.

This clone was counted a single time. J is TRBJ2-3 and V is TRBV6-5; D is possibly TRBD2 (7 bases). Deletions cut 5 bases from V and 9 bases from J, with 15 bases between. The CDR3 consists of 13 residues. CDR1 is MNHEY, CDR2 SVGAGI, per germline. The CDR3 loop is CASSTSDQGTQYF. CDR3 coding DNA: TGTGCCAGCAGTACTAGCGACCAGGGGACGCAGTATTTT.

The chain uses TRBV14 and TRBJ1-1; D is possibly TRBD1 (6 bases). The CDR3 is 16 residues long. Trimming cost V 0 bases and J 2 bases, with 13 bases left between them. Per germline, CDR1 SGHDN and CDR2 FVKESK. The CDR3 protein is CASSQESGTLNTEAFF. CDR3 DNA: TGTGCCAGCAGCCAAGAGAGTGGGACATTAAACACTGAAGCTTTCTTT. Drawing the rest from reference TRBV14 and TRBJ1-1, the complete variable domain is EAGVTQFPSHSVIEKGQTVTLRCDPISGHDNLYWYRRVMGKEIKFLLHFVKESKQDESGMPNNRFLAERTGGTYSTLKVQPAELEDSGVYFCASSQESGTLNTEAFFGQGTRLTVV.

This clone showed up just a few times. The chain couples TRBV12-2 to TRBJ1-2; the D call of TRBD1 is as the table states it, not checked on the DNA. TRBV12-2 is a pseudogene locus. CDR3 length: 14 amino acids. CDR3 protein: CASRIRNRDTGYTF. The DNA of the CDR3 is TGTGCAAGTCGCATACGCAACCGGGACACTGGCTACACCTTC.

The genes are TRBV5-4 and TRBJ1-2, with 10 nucleotides matching TRBD1. The CDR3 has 15 amino acids. The ends lost 2 bases at V and 3 bases at J; junction bases unmatched: 4. CDR1 and CDR2 (germline): SGHNT, YYREEE (reference sequence). The CDR3, as DNA: TGTGCCAGCAGCTTATCCGGGACAGGGGACTATGGCTACACCTTC. It yields the protein CASSLSGTGDYGYTF. Supplemented by reference TRBV5-4 and TRBJ1-2, the full variable domain reads ETGVTQSPTHLIKTRGQQVTLRCSSQSGHNTVSWYQQALGQGPQFIFQYYREEENGRGNFPPRFSGLQFPNYSSELNVNALELDDSALYLCASSLSGTGDYGYTFGSGTRLTVV.

The V call is TRBV13, the J call TRBJ2-2; TRBD1 agrees at 10 bases. Per germline, CDR1 PRHDT and CDR2 FYEKMQ (reference sequence). The V gene end was trimmed by 3 bases and the J gene end by 4 bases; junction bases not matched to a gene: 8. The CDR3 has 17 residues. The CDR3 DNA sequence: TGTGCCAGCAGCTTGGGGACCGGGACAGGGGTCACCGGGGAGCTGTTTTTT. The encoded protein is CASSLGTGTGVTGELFF.

V and J are TRBV6-1 and TRBJ1-2; D is undetermined. The CDR3 length is 13 residues. From germline, CDR1 is MNHNS and CDR2 SASEGT. Trimming took off 5 bases at V and 4 bases at J, with 11 bases between the two ends. CDR3 in DNA: TGTGCCAGCAGTATCCCGGGGAGCTATGGCTACACCTTC. It codes for CASSIPGSYGYTF.

The chain recombines TRBV13 with TRBJ1-1, with D uncertain. Trimming stripped 1 base from V and 11 bases from J, with 8 bases between. Looked up from germline, CDR1 is PRHDT and CDR2 is FYEKMQ (reference sequence). The CDR3 extends over 11 amino acids. CDR3 DNA sequence: TGTGCCAGCAGCTTAGCTCCCCGGGCTTTCTTT. Its protein product is CASSLAPRAFF.

The rearrangement links TRBV19 to TRBJ1-5; D might be TRBD1 (5 bases). Germline CDR1 reads LNHDA; CDR2 reads SQIVND (reference sequence). The CDR3 sequence is 15 residues long. Trimming stripped 5 bases from V and 3 bases from J, with 14 bases between. CDR3 coding DNA: TGTGCCAGTAGTCGGACAACCACCCCCAATCAGCCCCAGCATTTT. Residues: CASSRTTTPNQPQHF.

The rearrangement uses TRBV25-1 and TRBJ2-1, with TRBD2 as a possible D gene (6 bases). The CDR3 totals 14 residues. V lost 7 bases and J lost 5, with 15 bases in between. Germline CDR1 is MGHDK and CDR2 is SYGVNS. The CDR3 loop is CASNQRDLNNEQFF. The CDR3 DNA reads TGTGCCAGCAATCAAAGGGACTTAAACAATGAGCAGTTCTTC.

The rearrangement joins TRBV9 to TRBJ2-1, with 9 bases aligning to TRBD1. The germline gives CDR1 SGDLS, CDR2 YYNGEE. CDR3 length equals 15 residues. V lost 3 bases, J lost 6 bases, and 7 bases stayed unmatched. CDR3 sequence reads: CASSARDRVVNEQFF. DNA for the CDR3: TGTGCCAGCAGCGCACGGGACAGGGTGGTCAATGAGCAGTTCTTC.

The chain is built from TRBV30 and TRBJ2-2, with TRBD1 matching 11 bases. The length of the CDR3 is 15 residues. Germline trimming cut 7 bases from V and 0 bases from J; bases unmatched to any gene: 4. In germline, CDR1 is GTSNPN, CDR2 SVGIG (reference sequence). The CDR3 loop reads CASGTGGTNTGELFF. The CDR3 nucleotides are TGTGCCTCAGGGACAGGGGGTACGAACACCGGGGAGCTGTTTTTT.

The J gene is TRBJ2-7, the V gene TRBV15; D is possibly TRBD2 (6 bases). The CDR3 totals 15 residues. The germline V gene has CDR1 LNHNV and CDR2 YYDKDF (reference sequence). The germline V and J ends were trimmed by 4 bases and 4 bases, with 17 bases remaining between them. CDR3 DNA: TGTGCCACCAGCAACTCCGGGGGACTGGGATACGAGCAGTACTTC. Translation: CATSNSGGLGYEQYF. Filled out from reference TRBV15 and TRBJ2-7, the complete variable domain reads DAMVIQNPRYQVTQFGKPVTLSCSQTLNHNVMYWYQQKSSQAPKLLFHYYDKDFNNEADTPDNFQSRRPNTSFCFLDIRSPGLGDTAMYLCATSNSGGLGYEQYFGPGTRLTVT.

This chain connects TRBV5-1 to TRBJ2-1, with TRBD2 identical over 14 bases. V dropped 5 bases and J dropped 5; count of bases not matched to a gene: 9. Germline V gene sequence: CDR1 SGHRS, CDR2 YFSETQ. CDR3 size: 17 residues. CDR3 sequence: CASSFRLGLAGDNEQFF. The CDR3 DNA is TGCGCCAGCAGTTTCAGACTGGGACTAGCGGGAGACAATGAGCAGTTCTTC.

This clone was detected only a few times. The genes are TRBV5-4 and TRBJ2-5, with 12 nucleotides matching TRBD2. The germline CDR1 and CDR2 sequences are SGHNT and YYREEE (reference sequence). The CDR3 runs to 15 residues. With V trimmed by 0 bases and J by 7 bases, 4 bases remained unmatched. CDR3 region: CASSLVTSGGGTQYF. The CDR3 region has the DNA TGTGCCAGCAGCTTGGTGACTAGCGGGGGAGGGACCCAGTACTTC.

J is TRBJ1-2 and V is TRBV30; D is perhaps TRBD1 (5 bases). Trimming removed 1 base from V and 6 bases from J, with 9 bases in between. The germline gives CDR1 GTSNPN, CDR2 SVGIG (reference sequence). The CDR3 is 12 amino acids. DNA of the CDR3: TGTGCCTGGAGTGGGGGCGGACATGGCTACACCTTC. The encoded protein is CAWSGGGHGYTF. Together with reference TRBV30 and TRBJ1-2, the CDR3 gives the full variable domain: SQTIHQWPATLVQPVGSPLSLECTVEGTSNPNLYWYRQAAGRGLQLLFYSVGIGQISSEVPQNLSASRPQDRQFILSSKKLLLSDSGFYLCAWSGGGHGYTFGSGTRLTVV.

This chain uses TRBV29-1 with TRBJ2-1; 7 positions match TRBD2. The germline V gene encodes CDR1 SQVTM and CDR2 ANQGSEA. J gave up 0 bases and V 0 bases, and 5 bases lay outside the gene matches. The length of the CDR3 is 16 residues. The CDR3 coding sequence is TGCAGCGTTGAAGAGTTGGGGGGGGGCTCCTACAATGAGCAGTTCTTC. It translates to CSVEELGGGSYNEQFF.

The chain combines TRBV5-4 with TRBJ1-2, with D hard to call. This CDR3 is 14 amino acids long. Germline assignment: CDR1 SGHNT and CDR2 YYREEE (reference sequence). The V end lost 0 bases, the J end lost 12 bases, and 18 bases lay between the germline ends. CDR3 loop: CASSLGWGVTVDTF. The CDR3 coding sequence is TGTGCCAGCAGCTTGGGGTGGGGAGTTACGGTTGACACCTTC.

The V and J genes are TRBV4-1 and TRBJ1-1, with a weak D call TRBD1 (5 bases). The CDR3 runs 13 residues. V shed 3 bases and J shed 1 base, with 6 bases lying between them. Germline-derived CDR1 and CDR2 are MGHRA and YSYEKL. The CDR3 reads CASSQGPNTEAFF. CDR3 bases: TGCGCCAGCAGCCAGGGGCCGAACACTGAAGCTTTCTTT.

The chain is built from TRBV27 and TRBJ2-1; 8 bases map to TRBD1. This CDR3 spans 21 amino acids. Germline V gene sequence: CDR1 MNHEY, CDR2 SMNVEV (reference sequence). With V trimmed by 6 bases and J by 0 bases, 22 bases remained unmatched. The CDR3 region has the DNA TGTGCCAGCAGCCAAATATTTCAGGGGGCTCCCCTTCGCAGCTCCTACAATGAGCAGTTCTTC. Residues: CASSQIFQGAPLRSSYNEQFF.

Points on this clone: The sample carries other DNA sequences with the same CDR3. This chain uses TRBV11-2 with TRBJ2-1; the D is unclear. This CDR3 has 12 residues. V shed 5 bases and J shed 7 bases, with 9 bases lying between them. CDR1 SGHAT and CDR2 FQNNGV come from the germline V gene. This CDR3 reads CASSLTRNEQFF. In nucleotides, the CDR3 is TGTGCCAGCAGCCTGACTCGGAATGAGCAGTTCTTC.

This chain connects TRBV9 to TRBJ2-2, with 12 bases that match TRBD2. Germline CDR1 reads SGDLS; CDR2 reads YYNGEE. V lost 4 bases and J lost 6; bases outside the gene matches: 7. The length of the CDR3 is 16 residues. CDR3 sequence: CASSPRTSGTPGELFF. The CDR3 coding sequence is TGTGCCAGCAGCCCAAGGACTAGCGGGACTCCCGGGGAGCTGTTTTTT.

The J gene is TRBJ2-1, the V gene TRBV19; D is undetermined. The CDR3 has 13 residues. Trimming left V 6 bases short and J 7 bases short, with 13 bases between. The germline V gene encodes CDR1 LNHDA and CDR2 SQIVND (reference sequence). The CDR3 loop is CASSLAPQNEQFF. Written as DNA, the CDR3 is TGTGCCAGTAGCTTAGCCCCCCAGAATGAGCAGTTCTTC.

The chain links TRBV27 to TRBJ2-3, with a possible D match to TRBD2 (6 bases). The CDR3 contains 13 residues. Germline CDR1 reads MNHEY; CDR2 reads SMNVEV (reference sequence). V lost 2 bases, J lost 5 bases, and 8 bases lay in between. The CDR3 sequence is CASSLGRLDTQYF. CDR3 DNA sequence: TGTGCCAGCAGTTTAGGGAGGTTAGATACGCAGTATTTT.

This clone was picked up one time. The rearrangement joins TRBV4-2 to TRBJ2-7; 8 positions agree with TRBD1. Germline values: CDR1 LGHNA, CDR2 YNFKEQ. The V gene end was trimmed by 1 base and the J gene end by 6 bases; junction bases not matched to a gene: 5. The CDR3 contains 14 residues. This CDR3 reads CASSQAQGGFEQYF. The CDR3 DNA reads as TGTGCCAGCAGCCAAGCACAGGGGGGATTCGAGCAGTACTTC.

J is TRBJ2-3 and V is TRBV29-1, with TRBD1 matching 10 bases. Germline V gene lookup returns CDR1 SQVTM and CDR2 ANQGSEA. The CDR3 has 16 amino acids. After removal of 3 bases from V and 2 bases from J, the junction contained 8 bases not matched to a gene. The CDR3 DNA follows: TGCAGCGTTGATGGAGGACAGGGGGAGCCCACAGATACGCAGTATTTT. Its protein product is CSVDGGQGEPTDTQYF.

The V call is TRBV10-3, the J call TRBJ1-2, with D hard to call. The CDR3 runs 13 residues. Trimming removed 5 bases at V and 6 bases at J, with 13 bases between. Germline-derived CDR1 and CDR2 are ENHRY and SYGVKD. This CDR3 reads CAISKDSENGYTF. DNA for the CDR3: TGTGCCATCAGTAAAGACTCTGAAAATGGCTACACCTTC.

J is TRBJ2-5 and V is TRBV18; 9 bases fit TRBD2. V lost 2 bases and J lost 0; bases outside the gene matches: 7. CDR1 is KGHSH and CDR2 is LQKENI in the germline V gene. This CDR3 is 17 amino acids long. The CDR3 here is CASSPFELAGYQETQYF. The DNA of the CDR3 is TGTGCCAGCTCACCATTCGAGCTAGCGGGGTACCAAGAGACCCAGTACTTC. The entire variable domain, with the rest obtained from reference TRBV18 and TRBJ2-5, is as follows: NAGVMQNPRHLVRRRGQEARLRCSPMKGHSHVYWYRQLPEEGLKFMVYLQKENIIDESGMPKERFSAEFPKEGPSILRIQQVVRGDSAAYFCASSPFELAGYQETQYFGPGTRLLVL.